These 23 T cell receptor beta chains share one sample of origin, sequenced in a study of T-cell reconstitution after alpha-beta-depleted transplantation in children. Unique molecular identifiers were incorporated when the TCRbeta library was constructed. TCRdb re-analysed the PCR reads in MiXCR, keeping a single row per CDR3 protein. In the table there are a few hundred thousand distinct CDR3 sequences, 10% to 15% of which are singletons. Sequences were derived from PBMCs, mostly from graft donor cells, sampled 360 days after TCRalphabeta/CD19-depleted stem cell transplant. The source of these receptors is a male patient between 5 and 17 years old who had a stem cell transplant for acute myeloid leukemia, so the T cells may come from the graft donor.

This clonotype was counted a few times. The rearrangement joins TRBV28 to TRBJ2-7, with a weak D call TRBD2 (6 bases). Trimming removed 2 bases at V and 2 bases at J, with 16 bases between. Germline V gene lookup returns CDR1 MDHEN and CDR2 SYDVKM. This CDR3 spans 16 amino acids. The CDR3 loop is CASSLGGRLETYEQYF. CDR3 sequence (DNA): TGTGCCAGCAGTTTAGGGGGTCGACTAGAGACCTACGAGCAGTACTTC.

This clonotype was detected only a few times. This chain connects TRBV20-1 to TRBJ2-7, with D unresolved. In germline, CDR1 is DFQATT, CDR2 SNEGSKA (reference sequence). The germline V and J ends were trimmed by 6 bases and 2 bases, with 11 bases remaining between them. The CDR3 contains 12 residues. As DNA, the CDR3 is TGCAGTGCCCCGATTAACACCTACGAGCAGTACTTC. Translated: CSAPINTYEQYF.

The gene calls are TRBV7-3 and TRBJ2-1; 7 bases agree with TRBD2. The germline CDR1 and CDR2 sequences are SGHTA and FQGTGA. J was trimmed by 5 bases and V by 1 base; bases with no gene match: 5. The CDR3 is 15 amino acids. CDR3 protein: CASSLIPSGNNEQFF. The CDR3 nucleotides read TGTGCCAGCAGCTTAATCCCTAGCGGCAACAATGAGCAGTTCTTC.

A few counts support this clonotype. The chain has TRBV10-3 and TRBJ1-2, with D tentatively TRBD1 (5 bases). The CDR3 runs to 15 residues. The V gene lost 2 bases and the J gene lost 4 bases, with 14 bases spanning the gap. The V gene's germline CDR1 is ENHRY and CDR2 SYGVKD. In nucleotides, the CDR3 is TGTGCCATCAGTGAGGTTCGGGGGTATAGCTATGGCTACACCTTC. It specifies CAISEVRGYSYGYTF.

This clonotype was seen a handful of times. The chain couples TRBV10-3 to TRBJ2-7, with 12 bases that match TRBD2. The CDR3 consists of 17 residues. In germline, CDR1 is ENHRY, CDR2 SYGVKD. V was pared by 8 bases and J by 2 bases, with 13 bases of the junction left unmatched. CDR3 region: CAISRTSGTASAYEQYF. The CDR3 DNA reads TGTGCCATCTCCCGGACTAGCGGGACTGCCTCGGCCTACGAGCAGTACTTC.

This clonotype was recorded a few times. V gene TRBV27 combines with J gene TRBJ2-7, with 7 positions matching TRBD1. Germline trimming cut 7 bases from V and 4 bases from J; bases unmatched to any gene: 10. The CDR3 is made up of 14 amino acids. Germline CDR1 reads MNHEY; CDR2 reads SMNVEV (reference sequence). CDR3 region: CASKEGGWGYEQYF. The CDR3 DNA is TGTGCCAGCAAGGAAGGGGGCTGGGGTTACGAGCAGTACTTC.

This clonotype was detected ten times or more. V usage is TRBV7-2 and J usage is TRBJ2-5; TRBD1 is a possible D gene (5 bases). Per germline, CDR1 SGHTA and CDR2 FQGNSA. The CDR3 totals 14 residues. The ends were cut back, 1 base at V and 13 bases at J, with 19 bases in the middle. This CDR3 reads CASSLDSSTEEWYF. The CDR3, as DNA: TGTGCCAGCAGCTTAGATTCGTCGACAGAAGAATGGTACTTC. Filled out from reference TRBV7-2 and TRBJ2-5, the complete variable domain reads GAGVSQSPSNKVTEKGKDVELRCDPISGHTALYWYRQSLGQGLEFLIYFQGNSAPDKSGLPSDRFSAERTGGSVSTLTIQRTQQEDSAVYLCASSLDSSTEEWYFGPGTRLLVL.

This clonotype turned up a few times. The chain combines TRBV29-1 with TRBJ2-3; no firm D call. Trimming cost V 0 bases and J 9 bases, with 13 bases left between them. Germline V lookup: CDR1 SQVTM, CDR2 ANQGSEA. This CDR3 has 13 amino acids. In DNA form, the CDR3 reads TGCAGCGTTGAAGACCCCTTTCTTGGCACGCAGTATTTT. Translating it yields CSVEDPFLGTQYF.

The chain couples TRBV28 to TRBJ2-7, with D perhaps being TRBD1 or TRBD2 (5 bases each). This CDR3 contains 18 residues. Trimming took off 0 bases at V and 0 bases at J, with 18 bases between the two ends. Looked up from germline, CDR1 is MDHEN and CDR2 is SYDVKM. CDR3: CASSLWDGGLRGSYEQYF. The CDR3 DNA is TGTGCCAGCAGTTTATGGGATGGGGGATTGAGAGGCTCCTACGAGCAGTACTTC.

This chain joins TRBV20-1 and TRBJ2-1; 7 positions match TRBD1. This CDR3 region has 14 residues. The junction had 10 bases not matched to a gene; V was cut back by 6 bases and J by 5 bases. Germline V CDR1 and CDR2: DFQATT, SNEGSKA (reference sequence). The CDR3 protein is CSARSGQLHNEQFF. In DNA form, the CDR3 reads TGCAGTGCCAGATCGGGACAGCTTCACAATGAGCAGTTCTTC.

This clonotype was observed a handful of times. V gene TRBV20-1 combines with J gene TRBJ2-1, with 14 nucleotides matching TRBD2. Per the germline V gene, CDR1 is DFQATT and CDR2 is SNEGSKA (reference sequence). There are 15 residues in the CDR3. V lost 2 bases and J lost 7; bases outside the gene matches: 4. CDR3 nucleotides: TGCAGTGCTAGACGGACTAGCGGGAGGTCGAATGAGCAGTTCTTC. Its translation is CSARRTSGRSNEQFF.

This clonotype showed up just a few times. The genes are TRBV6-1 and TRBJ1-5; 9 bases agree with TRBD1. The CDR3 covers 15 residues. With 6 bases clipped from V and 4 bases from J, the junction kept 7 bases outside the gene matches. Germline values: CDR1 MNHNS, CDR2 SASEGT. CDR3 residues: CASRSYRGLNQPQHF. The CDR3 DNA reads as TGTGCCAGCAGATCTTACAGGGGGCTGAATCAGCCCCAGCATTTT.

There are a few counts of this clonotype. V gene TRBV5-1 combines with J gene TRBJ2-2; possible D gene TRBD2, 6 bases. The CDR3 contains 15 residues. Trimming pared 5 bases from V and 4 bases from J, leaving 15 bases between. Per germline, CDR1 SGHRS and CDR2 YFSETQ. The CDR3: CASRQWEVSTGELFF. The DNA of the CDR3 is TGCGCCAGCAGGCAATGGGAGGTTAGCACCGGGGAGCTGTTTTTT.

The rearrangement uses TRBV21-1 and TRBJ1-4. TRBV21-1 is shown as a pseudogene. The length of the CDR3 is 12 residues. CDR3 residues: CASTRSYEKLFF. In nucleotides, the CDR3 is TGTGCCAGCACACGGAGCTATGAAAAACTGTTTTTT.

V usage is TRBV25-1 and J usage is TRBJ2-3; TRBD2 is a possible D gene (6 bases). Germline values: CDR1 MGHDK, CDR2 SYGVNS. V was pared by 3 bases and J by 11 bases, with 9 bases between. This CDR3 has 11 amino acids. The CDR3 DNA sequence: TGTGCCAGCAGTGAGGGAGGTGGGCAGTATTTT. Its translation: CASSEGGGQYF.

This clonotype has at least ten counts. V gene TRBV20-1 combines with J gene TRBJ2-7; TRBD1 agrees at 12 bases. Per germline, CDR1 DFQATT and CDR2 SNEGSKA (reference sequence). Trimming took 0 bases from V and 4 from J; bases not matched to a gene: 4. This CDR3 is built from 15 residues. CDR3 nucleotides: TGCAGTGCTAGAGACGGGGACAGGGGGCATTACGAGCAGTACTTC. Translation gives CSARDGDRGHYEQYF.

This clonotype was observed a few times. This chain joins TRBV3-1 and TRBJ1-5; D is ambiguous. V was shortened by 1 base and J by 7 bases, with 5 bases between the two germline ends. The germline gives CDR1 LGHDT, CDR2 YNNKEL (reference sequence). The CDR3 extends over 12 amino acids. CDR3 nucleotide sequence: TGTGCCAGCAGCCAAGGGGTACAGCCCCAGCATTTT. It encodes CASSQGVQPQHF.

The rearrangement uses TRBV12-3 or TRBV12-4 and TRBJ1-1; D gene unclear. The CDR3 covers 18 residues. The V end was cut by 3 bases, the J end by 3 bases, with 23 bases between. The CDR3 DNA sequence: TGTGCCAGCAGTTTTTGGATGTCGCTGGGGAGGGAGGACACTGAAGCTTTCTTT. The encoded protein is CASSFWMSLGREDTEAFF.

The CDR3 here is CSARRDYPTAPSTDTQYF. CDR3 coding DNA: TGCAGTGCTAGACGTGACTACCCTACCGCTCCAAGCACAGATACGCAGTATTTT. The chain couples TRBV20-1 to TRBJ2-3; tentative D call: TRBD2 (5 bases). This CDR3 contains 18 residues. The germline CDR1 and CDR2 sequences are DFQATT and SNEGSKA (reference sequence). V was pared by 2 bases and J by 0 bases, with 21 bases between.

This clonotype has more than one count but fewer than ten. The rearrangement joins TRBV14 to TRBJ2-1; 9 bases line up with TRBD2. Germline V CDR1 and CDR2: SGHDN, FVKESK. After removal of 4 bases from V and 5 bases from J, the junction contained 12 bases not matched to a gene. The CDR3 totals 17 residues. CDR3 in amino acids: CASSPTLRASGDNEQFF. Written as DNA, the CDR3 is TGTGCCAGCAGCCCTACCTTGAGGGCTAGCGGGGACAATGAGCAGTTCTTC. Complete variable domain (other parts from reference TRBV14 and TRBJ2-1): EAGVTQFPSHSVIEKGQTVTLRCDPISGHDNLYWYRRVMGKEIKFLLHFVKESKQDESGMPNNRFLAERTGGTYSTLKVQPAELEDSGVYFCASSPTLRASGDNEQFFGPGTRLTVL.

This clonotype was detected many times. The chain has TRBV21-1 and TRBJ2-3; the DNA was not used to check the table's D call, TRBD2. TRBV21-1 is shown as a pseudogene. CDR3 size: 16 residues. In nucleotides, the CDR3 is TGTGCCAGCAGCAAAGTGCAGCTGAGGAGGGCGGATACGCAGTATTTT. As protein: CASSKVQLRRADTQYF.

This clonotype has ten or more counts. Here the CDR3 reads CASSHTGTYEQYF. The DNA for the CDR3 is TGTGCCAGTAGCCATACGGGGACCTACGAGCAGTACTTC. V usage is TRBV19 and J usage is TRBJ2-7; a weak D match, TRBD2 (5 bases). The CDR3 runs to 13 residues. Trimming left V 6 bases short and J 2 bases short, with 11 bases between. CDR1 and CDR2 (germline): LNHDA, SQIVND (reference sequence).

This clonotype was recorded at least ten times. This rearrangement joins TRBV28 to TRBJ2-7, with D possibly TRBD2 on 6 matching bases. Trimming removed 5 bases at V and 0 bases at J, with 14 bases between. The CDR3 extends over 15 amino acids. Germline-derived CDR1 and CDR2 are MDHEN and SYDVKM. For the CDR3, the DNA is TGTGCCAGCAGTCCCGGACTACCGAGCTCCTACGAGCAGTACTTC. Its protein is CASSPGLPSSYEQYF.